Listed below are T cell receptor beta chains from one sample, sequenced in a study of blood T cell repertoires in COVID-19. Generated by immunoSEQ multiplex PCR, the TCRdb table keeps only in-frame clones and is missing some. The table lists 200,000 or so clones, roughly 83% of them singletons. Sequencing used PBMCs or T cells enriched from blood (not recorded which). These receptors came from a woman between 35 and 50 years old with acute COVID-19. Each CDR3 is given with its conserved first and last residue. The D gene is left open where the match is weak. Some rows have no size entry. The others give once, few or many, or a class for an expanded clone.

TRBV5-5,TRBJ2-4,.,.,TGTGCCAGCAGCACAAACAGGGCCCGCGGCCAAAACATTCAGTACTTC,CASSTNRARGQNIQYF
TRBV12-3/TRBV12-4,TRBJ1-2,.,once,TGTGCCAGCAGTTTAAATTCAGGGTTGGGCTACACCTTC,CASSLNSGLGYTF
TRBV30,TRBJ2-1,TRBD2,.,TGTGCCTGGAGTGGAGCGGGGGGGCTTTTGAATGAGCAGTTCTTC,CAWSGAGGLLNEQFF
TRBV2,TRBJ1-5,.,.,TGTGCCACCTCCTGGCGGGGGAACAATCAGCCCCAGCATTTT,CATSWRGNNQPQHF
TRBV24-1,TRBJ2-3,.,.,TGTGCCACCAGTGACCCGGACAGCACTAGCACAGATACGCAGTATTTT,CATSDPDSTSTDTQYF
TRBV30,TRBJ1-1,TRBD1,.,TGTGCCTGGAGTGGGGGCAGGGGGGTGAACACTGAAGCTTTCTTT,CAWSGGRGVNTEAFF
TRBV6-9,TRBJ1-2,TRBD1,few,TGTGCCAGCAGTCCACTGCAGGGGGCTAACTATGGCTACACCTTC,CASSPLQGANYGYTF
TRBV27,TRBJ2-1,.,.,TGTGCCAGCAGTCCCCCGGCCGGGTTCTACAATGAGCAGTTCTTC,CASSPPAGFYNEQFF
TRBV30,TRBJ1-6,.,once,TGTGCCTGGAGGTCTCGGATTCTCGGGGGGGCTGTGGCGAATTCACCCCTCCACTTT,CAWRSRILGGAVANSPLHF
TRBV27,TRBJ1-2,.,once,TGTGCCAGCAGTTTATCGGGGCAGGTTAATAATGGCTACACCTTC,CASSLSGQVNNGYTF
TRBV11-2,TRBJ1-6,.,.,TGTGCCAGCACACCGACAGGAGGAAATAATTCACCCCTCCACTTT,CASTPTGGNNSPLHF
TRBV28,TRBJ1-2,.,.,TGTGCCAGCAGTCTCCCCGGGGTAGGGATTAACTATGGCTACACCTTC,CASSLPGVGINYGYTF
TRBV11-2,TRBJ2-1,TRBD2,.,TGTGCCAGCAGTTCCCGGGGGGAGTACAATGAGCAGTTCTTC,CASSSRGEYNEQFF
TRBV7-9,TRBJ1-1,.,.,TGTGCCAGCAGCTTAGGGACAGATATTATGAACACTGAAGCTTTCTTT,CASSLGTDIMNTEAFF
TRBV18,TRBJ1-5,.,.,TGTGCCAGCCGACAGGATAGCAATCAGCCCCAGCATTTT,CASRQDSNQPQHF
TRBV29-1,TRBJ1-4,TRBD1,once,TGCAGCGTTGTGAGGGACAGGGGTGAAAAACTGTTTTTT,CSVVRDRGEKLFF
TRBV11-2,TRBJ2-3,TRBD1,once,TGTGCCAGCAGCCGACAGGGACAAGGCACAGATACGCAGTATTTT,CASSRQGQGTDTQYF
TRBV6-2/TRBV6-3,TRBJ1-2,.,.,TGTGCCAGCAGTTCAGGGAACTATGGCTACACCTTC,CASSSGNYGYTF
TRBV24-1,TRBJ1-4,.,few,TGTGCCACCCAGTTTTCGCCTAATGAAAAACTGTTTTTT,CATQFSPNEKLFF
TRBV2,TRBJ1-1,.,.,TGTGCCAGCATACGAGGTTTCGCCGAAGCTTTCTTT,CASIRGFAEAFF
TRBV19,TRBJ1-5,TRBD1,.,TGTGCCAGTAGTATGCAGGGACAGGGTGATCAGCCCCAGCATTTT,CASSMQGQGDQPQHF
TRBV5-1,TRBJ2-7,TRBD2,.,TGCGCCAGCAGCTTGTTCCCCCCAGCGGGAGGGACATACGAGCAGTACTTC,CASSLFPPAGGTYEQYF
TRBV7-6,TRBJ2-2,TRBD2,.,TGTGCCAGCAGCAAAGGAGGGACTAGCGTTGGCACCGGGGAGCTGTTTTTT,CASSKGGTSVGTGELFF
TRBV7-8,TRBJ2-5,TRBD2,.,TGTGCCAGCAGCTTTACTAGCGGGGCCCAAGAGACCCAGTACTTC,CASSFTSGAQETQYF
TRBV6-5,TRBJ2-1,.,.,TGTGCCAGCACCATAGCGGTAGGGGCCTACAATGAGCAGTTCTTC,CASTIAVGAYNEQFF
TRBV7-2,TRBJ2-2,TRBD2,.,TGTGCCAGCAGTTCACCGGGACTAGCGGGAGGGAACACCGGGGAGCTGTTTTTT,CASSSPGLAGGNTGELFF
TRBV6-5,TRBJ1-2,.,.,TGTGCCAGCAGTTACTCGGGGGGAATCTATGGCTACACCTTC,CASSYSGGIYGYTF
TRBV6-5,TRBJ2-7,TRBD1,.,TGTGCCAGCAGCCTAGGGGGCGGTTTCTCCTACGAGCAGTACTTC,CASSLGGGFSYEQYF
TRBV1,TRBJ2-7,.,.,TGCACCAGCAGCCAAGATGTTGGGAGACGCGTGCCCTACGAGCAGTACTTC,CTSSQDVGRRVPYEQYF
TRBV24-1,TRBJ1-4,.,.,TGTGCCACCAGTGCTATTTACGGTGAAAAACTGTTTTTT,CATSAIYGEKLFF
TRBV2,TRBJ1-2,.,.,TGTGCCAGCAGTACCGACAGGAGCTATGGCTACACCTTC,CASSTDRSYGYTF
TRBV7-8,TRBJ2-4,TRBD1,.,TGTGCCAGCAGTCGACAGGGGGGAGCCAAAAACATTCAGTACTTC,CASSRQGGAKNIQYF
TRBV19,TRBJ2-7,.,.,TGTGCCAGTAGTATACGAGGGGACTTCTCCTACGAGCAGTACTTC,CASSIRGDFSYEQYF
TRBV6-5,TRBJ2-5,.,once,TGTGCCAGCAGTTATCAGAGACGGGAAAAAGAGACCCAGTACTTC,CASSYQRREKETQYF
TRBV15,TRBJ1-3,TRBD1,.,TGTGCCACCAGCACAGAGGGACAGACCGGAAACACCATATATTTT,CATSTEGQTGNTIYF
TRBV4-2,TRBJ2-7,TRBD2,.,TGTGCCAGCAGCCAAGAAGGGCTTAGCGGGAGTCTAAACGAGCAGTACTTC,CASSQEGLSGSLNEQYF
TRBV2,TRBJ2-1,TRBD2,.,TGTGCCAGCCCCGGGACTAGCGGGAAAAATGAGCAGTTCTTC,CASPGTSGKNEQFF
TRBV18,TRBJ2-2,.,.,TGTGCCAGCTCACCAGGGCCCAACACCGGGGAGCTGTTTTTT,CASSPGPNTGELFF
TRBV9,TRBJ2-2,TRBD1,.,TGTGCCAGCAGCGCGGGACAGATCGCGAACACCGGGGAGCTGTTTTTT,CASSAGQIANTGELFF